One sample yielded the 8 T cell receptor beta chains listed below, sequenced in a study of neurological immune-mediated disorders. From the 5' RACE reads, TCRdb called clonotypes with MiXCR, one entry per CDR3 protein. The table has 45,000 to 55,000 distinct CDR3 sequences, 9% to 12% seen once; the top ten hold 20% to 25%. Sequenced material: PBMCs. These receptors all stem from a woman aged 40 to 50 with HTLV-1-associated myelopathy (HAM/TSP).

This clonotype has ten or more counts. J is TRBJ2-7 and V is TRBV10-3, with no clear D. Trimming left V 6 bases short and J 0 bases short, with 9 bases between. Germline V gene data show CDR1 as ENHRY and CDR2 as SYGVKD. CDR3 size: 13 residues. The CDR3, as DNA: TGTGCCATCAGATCCTCGGACTCCTACGAGCAGTACTTC. Translating gives CAIRSSDSYEQYF.

This clonotype showed up many times. The chain couples TRBV6-2 or TRBV6-3 to TRBJ1-5; possible D gene TRBD1, 5 bases. The CDR3 sequence is 13 residues long. Germline lookup yields CDR1 MNHEY and CDR2 SVGEGT. Trimming took off 6 bases at V and 7 bases at J, with 13 bases between the two ends. The CDR3 is CASRRQGGQPQHF. CDR3 sequence (DNA): TGTGCCAGCAGACGGCAGGGTGGCCAGCCCCAGCATTTT.

The table lists this clonotype with many counts. The chain employs TRBV5-1 and TRBJ1-3; D is possibly TRBD1 (6 bases). The CDR3 extends over 16 amino acids. V was clipped by 1 base and J by 0 bases, with 11 bases between them. From germline, CDR1 is SGHRS and CDR2 YFSETQ. This CDR3 reads CASSLPGGRSGNTIYF. DNA of the CDR3: TGCGCCAGCAGCTTGCCCGGGGGGCGCTCTGGAAACACCATATATTTT.

In its sample, this clonotype was seen many times. This chain uses TRBV30 with TRBJ2-3; 7 bases line up with TRBD2. Germline assignment: CDR1 GTSNPN and CDR2 SVGIG (reference sequence). Trimming took 3 bases from V and 1 from J; bases not matched to a gene: 4. The CDR3 runs 14 residues. The CDR3 region has the DNA TGTGCCTGGAGCGGCGGGGGAGGCACAGATACGCAGTATTTT. Translation: CAWSGGGGTDTQYF.

This clonotype was seen ten or more times. The chain uses TRBV5-1 and TRBJ1-6; D is unclear. The germline V and J ends were trimmed by 2 bases and 10 bases, with 10 bases remaining between them. CDR1 and CDR2 (germline): SGHRS, YFSETQ. CDR3 length: 13 amino acids. CDR3: CASSFDIGSPLHF. CDR3 nucleotide sequence: TGCGCCAGCAGCTTTGATATCGGATCACCCCTCCACTTT.

V usage is TRBV7-2 and J usage is TRBJ2-5; D is possibly TRBD1 (5 bases). The V end was cut by 1 base, the J end by 2 bases, with 14 bases between. The CDR3 is 16 residues long. Germline V gene data show CDR1 as SGHTA and CDR2 as FQGNSA. As DNA, the CDR3 is TGTGCCAGCAGCTTAGGTCGGTCAGGGTGGCAAGAGACCCAGTACTTC. Its protein is CASSLGRSGWQETQYF.

This clonotype has ten or more counts. The V and J genes are TRBV6-2 or TRBV6-3 and TRBJ2-4, with 15 bases identical to TRBD2. In germline, CDR1 is MNHEY, CDR2 SVGEGT. The V gene end was trimmed by 6 bases and the J gene end by 15 bases; junction bases not matched to a gene: 6. CDR3 length equals 13 residues. The CDR3 sequence is CASSLGTSGGLYF. Here the CDR3 DNA reads TGTGCCAGCAGCCTCGGGACTAGCGGGGGGTTGTACTTC.

Comments on this clonotype: A read error may be the cause here, since a much bigger clone is one base away. The chain has TRBV5-5 and TRBJ1-5; D might be TRBD1 (5 bases). The length of the CDR3 is 15 residues. CDR1 is SGHKS and CDR2 is YYEKEE in the germline V gene (reference sequence). CDR3 coding DNA: TGTGTCAGCACCCCGACAGCCCATAGCAATCAGCCCCAGCATTTT. Amino acid sequence: CVSTPTAHSNQPQHF.